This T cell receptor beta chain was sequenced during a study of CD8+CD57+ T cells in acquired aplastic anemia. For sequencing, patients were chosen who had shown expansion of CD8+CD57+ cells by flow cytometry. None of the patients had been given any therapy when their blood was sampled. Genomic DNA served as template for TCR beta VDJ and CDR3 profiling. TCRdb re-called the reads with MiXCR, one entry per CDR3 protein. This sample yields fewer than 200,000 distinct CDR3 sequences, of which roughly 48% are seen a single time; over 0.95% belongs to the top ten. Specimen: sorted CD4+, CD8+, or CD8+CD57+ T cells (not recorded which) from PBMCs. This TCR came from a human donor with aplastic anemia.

The DNA for the CDR3 is TGTGCCAGCACAGCGGGGGTCCACCAAGAGACCCAGTACTTC. It codes for CASTAGVHQETQYF. The rearrangement links TRBV5-8 to TRBJ2-5, with TRBD2 matching 8 bases. Germline V lookup: CDR1 SGHTS, CDR2 YDEGEE. This CDR3 contains 14 residues. V was pared by 6 bases and J by 0 bases, with 4 bases of the junction left unmatched.